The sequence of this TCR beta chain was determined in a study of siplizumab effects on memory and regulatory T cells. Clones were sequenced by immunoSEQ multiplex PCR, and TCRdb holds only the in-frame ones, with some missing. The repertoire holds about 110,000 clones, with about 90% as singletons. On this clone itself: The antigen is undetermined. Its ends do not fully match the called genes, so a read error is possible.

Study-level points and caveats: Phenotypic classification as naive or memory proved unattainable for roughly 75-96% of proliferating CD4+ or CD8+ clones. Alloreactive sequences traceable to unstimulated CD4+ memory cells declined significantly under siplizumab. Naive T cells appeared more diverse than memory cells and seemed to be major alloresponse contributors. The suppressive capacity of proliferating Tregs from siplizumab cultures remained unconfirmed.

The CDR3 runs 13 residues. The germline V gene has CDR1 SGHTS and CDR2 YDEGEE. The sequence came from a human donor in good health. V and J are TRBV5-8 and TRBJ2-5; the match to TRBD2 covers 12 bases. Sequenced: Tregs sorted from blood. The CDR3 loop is CASSYRLAGEVDF. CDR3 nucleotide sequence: TGTGCCAGCAGCTACCGACTAGCGGGAGAAGTTGACTTC.